The rows below give T cell receptor beta chains drawn from one sample of a study of T cell responses to AZD1222 COVID-19 vaccine. TCRdb's table, derived via immunoSEQ multiplex PCR, lists solely in-frame clones and lacks some. This table has 150,000 to 180,000 clones, about nine tenths appearing once. The material sequenced was peripheral blood, taken on day 0 of AZD1222 vaccination. The receptors shown here come from an adult in good health. The CDR3 runs from the conserved cysteine through the conserved F or W. The order of the fields is J gene, D gene, V gene, clone size, CDR3 DNA, CDR3 protein. The D gene is left open where the match is weak. Expanded clones are given a class, and other clones once, few, many or no size at all.

>TRBJ1-1|.|TRBV27|.
TGTGCCAGCAGTTTACGACAGACCGACACTGAAGCTTTCTTT
CASSLRQTDTEAFF
>TRBJ2-3|.|TRBV3-1/TRBV3-2|.
TGTGCCAGCAGCCAAGACAGAAAGTATTTT
CASSQDRKYF
>TRBJ1-1|TRBD1|TRBV9|.
TGTGCCAGCAGCGTAGTAATGCTGGACAGGGAGTTGAACACTGAAGCTTTCTTT
CASSVVMLDRELNTEAFF
>TRBJ2-1|TRBD2|TRBV6-6|.
TGTGCCAGCAGTTACCAGGGACTAGCGCCAAATGAGCAGTTCTTC
CASSYQGLAPNEQFF
>TRBJ2-1|.|TRBV7-3|.
TGTGCCAGCAGCAATTACCCAGGGATCAATGAGCAGTTCTTC
CASSNYPGINEQFF
>TRBJ2-7|TRBD2|TRBV7-9|once
TGTGCCAGCGCCATAGGGGGAGCGGGAGTTGCCGAGCAGTACTTC
CASAIGGAGVAEQYF
>TRBJ2-5|TRBD1|TRBV9|.
TGTGCCAGCAGCGTAGCGGGACAGCCATTTCAAGAGACCCAGTACTTC
CASSVAGQPFQETQYF
>TRBJ2-3|.|TRBV7-2|.
TGTGCCAGCAGCTTAACCTACACAGATACGCAGTATTTT
CASSLTYTDTQYF
>TRBJ1-1|.|TRBV10-3|.
TGTGCCATCAGTGAGTCCGGAGGGGTGCGAGCTTTCTTT
CAISESGGVRAFF
>TRBJ1-5|.|TRBV7-9|.
TGTGCCAGCAGCTTAGAACATCAGCCCCAGCATTTT
CASSLEHQPQHF
>TRBJ2-1|TRBD1|TRBV9|.
TGTGCCAGCAGCGCTGCCGGGACAGGGTACAATGAGCAGTTCTTC
CASSAAGTGYNEQFF
>TRBJ1-2|.|TRBV9|once
TGTGCCAGCAGCGTAGGGGAGGTGGGCTTCTATAACTATGGCTACACCTTC
CASSVGEVGFYNYGYTF
>TRBJ2-7|.|TRBV4-3|.
TGCGCCAGCAGCCCCACTTCACTAGCCGGGGGGCAGTACTTC
CASSPTSLAGGQYF
>TRBJ2-7|.|TRBV24-1|.
TGTGCCACCAGTGATGGGGGGGCTAGCTACGAGCAGTACTTC
CATSDGGASYEQYF
>TRBJ1-1|.|TRBV12-3/TRBV12-4|.
TGTGCCAGCAGTTTGGACGATAACACTGAAGCTTTCTTT
CASSLDDNTEAFF
>TRBJ1-2|.|TRBV18|.
TGTGCCAGCTCACCTAGGGACGCTCTAGTCTATGGCTACACCTTC
CASSPRDALVYGYTF
>TRBJ2-1|.|TRBV24-1|.
TGTGCCACCAGTGACCCGCAGGGGAGCTCCTACAATGAGCAGTTCTTC
CATSDPQGSSYNEQFF
>TRBJ2-7|.|TRBV21-1|once
TGTGCCAGCAGCAAGTGGATTCTGGACAGGAGGATCTACGAGCAGTACTTC
CASSKWILDRRIYEQYF
>TRBJ2-3|.|TRBV11-2|.
TGTGCCAGCAGCCCATGGGTTATCACAGATACGCAGTATTTT
CASSPWVITDTQYF
>TRBJ2-2|.|TRBV28|.
TGTGCCAGCAGCGACCCCACCGGGACCGATTTGGCCGGGGAGCTGTTTTTT
CASSDPTGTDLAGELFF
>TRBJ1-5|.|TRBV19|.
TGTGCCAGTAGTATTCTTGATCAGCCCCAGCATTTT
CASSILDQPQHF
>TRBJ2-3|TRBD2|TRBV6-2/TRBV6-3|once
TGTGCCAGCAGTTACTCGTTCCGTTGGACTAGCGGGAGGGCCGCAGATACGCAGTATTTT
CASSYSFRWTSGRAADTQYF
>TRBJ1-3|.|TRBV9|.
TGTGCCAGCAGCGTAGGGGGTGGAAACACCATATATTTT
CASSVGGGNTIYF
>TRBJ2-1|.|TRBV24-1|.
TGTGCCACCAGTGATTCCCATGGGGGCAGGAGCAATGAGCAGTTCTTC
CATSDSHGGRSNEQFF
>TRBJ1-1|.|TRBV28|.
TGTGCCAGCCCCCCCCGGACCGGGGGCACTGAAGCTTTCTTT
CASPPRTGGTEAFF
>TRBJ2-7|.|TRBV7-3|.
TGTGCCAGCAGCCCCCAGGGCCAAACGAAGCAGTACTTC
CASSPQGQTKQYF
>TRBJ2-7|.|TRBV7-6|.
TGTGCCAGCAGCTTATCCCCCTCGGGGGTGTACGAGCAGTACTTC
CASSLSPSGVYEQYF
>TRBJ2-7|.|TRBV6-5|.
TGTGCCAGCCGGGGGGCCCACTCCTACGAGCAGTACTTC
CASRGAHSYEQYF
>TRBJ1-2|.|TRBV24-1|.
TGTGCCACCAGTGATTCTAACTATGGCTACACCTTC
CATSDSNYGYTF
>TRBJ1-6|.|TRBV15|.
TGTGCCACCAGCAGAGATTTGGGGAATTCACCCCTCCACTTT
CATSRDLGNSPLHF
>TRBJ1-1|.|TRBV5-1|.
TGCGCCAGCAGCTTGGTTGGGTATGGGAACACTGAAGCTTTCTTT
CASSLVGYGNTEAFF
>TRBJ2-1|.|TRBV14|.
TGTGCCAGCAGCCAAGCTGGGGAGCAGTTCTTC
CASSQAGEQFF
>TRBJ2-7|TRBD1|TRBV4-2|medium-sized
TGTGCCAGCAGCCACACAACCCGGGACAGCTCCTACGAGCAGTACTTC
CASSHTTRDSSYEQYF
>TRBJ2-7|.|TRBV12-3/TRBV12-4|.
TGTGCCAGCAGGAGTACAGTAACCTACGAGCAGTACTTC
CASRSTVTYEQYF
>TRBJ2-3|.|TRBV2|.
TGTGCCAGCAGGAGCACAGATACGCAGTATTTT
CASRSTDTQYF
>TRBJ1-3|TRBD1|TRBV28|.
TGTGCCAGCGGGGACAGCTCTGGAAACACCATATATTTT
CASGDSSGNTIYF
>TRBJ1-4|.|TRBV7-2|.
TGTGCCAGCAGCAGGAGGGGGGGAACTAATGAAAAACTGTTTTTT
CASSRRGGTNEKLFF
>TRBJ1-2|.|TRBV3-1/TRBV3-2|.
TGTGCCTCTTTCCGGGTAGGGGAAGGCTACACCTTC
CASFRVGEGYTF
>TRBJ2-6|TRBD1|TRBV18|.
TGTGCCAGCTCACCAAACCACCAGGGGGTCGTCTCTGGGGCCAACGTCCTGACTTTC
CASSPNHQGVVSGANVLTF
>TRBJ1-2|.|TRBV10-3|.
TGTGCCATCAGTTACAAAAACTATGGCTACACCTTC
CAISYKNYGYTF
>TRBJ2-3|.|TRBV7-9|.
TGTGCCAGCAGCTTAACGCGACTAGGTTACACAGATACGCAGTATTTT
CASSLTRLGYTDTQYF
>TRBJ1-2|.|TRBV4-2|.
TGTGCCAGCAGCCAATCCGCAGAATTCACTAACTATGGCTACACCTTC
CASSQSAEFTNYGYTF
>TRBJ2-7|.|TRBV6-5|.
TGTGCCAGCTCGGCCAGGGATAAACTCTACGAGCAGTACTTC
CASSARDKLYEQYF
>TRBJ1-5|.|TRBV6-5|.
TGTGCCAGCAGTTACGGCAGGAATCAGCCCCAGCATTTT
CASSYGRNQPQHF
>TRBJ1-5|TRBD1|TRBV2|few
TGTGCCAGCGAGGGACAGGGAGGCAATCAGCCCCAGCATTTT
CASEGQGGNQPQHF